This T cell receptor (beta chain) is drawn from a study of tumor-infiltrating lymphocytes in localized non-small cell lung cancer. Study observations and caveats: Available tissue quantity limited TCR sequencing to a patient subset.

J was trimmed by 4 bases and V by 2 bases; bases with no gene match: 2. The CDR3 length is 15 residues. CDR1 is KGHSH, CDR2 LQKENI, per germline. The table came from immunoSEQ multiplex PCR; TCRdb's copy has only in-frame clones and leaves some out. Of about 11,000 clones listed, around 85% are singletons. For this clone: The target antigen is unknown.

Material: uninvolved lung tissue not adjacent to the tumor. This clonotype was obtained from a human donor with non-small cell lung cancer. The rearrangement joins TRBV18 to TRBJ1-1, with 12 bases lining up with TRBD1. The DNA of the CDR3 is TGTGCCAGCTCACCAGGGACAGGGGGCCGCACTGAAGCTTTCTTT. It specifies CASSPGTGGRTEAFF. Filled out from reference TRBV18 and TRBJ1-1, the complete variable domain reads NAGVMQNPRHLVRRRGQEARLRCSPMKGHSHVYWYRQLPEEGLKFMVYLQKENIIDESGMPKERFSAEFPKEGPSILRIQQVVRGDSAAYFCASSPGTGGRTEAFFGQGTRLTVV.